This T cell receptor beta chain was retrieved from a study of T cells in Graves' hyperthyroidism and ophthalmopathy. This clonotype has just a few counts. V was cut by 8 bases and J by 1 base, with 12 bases left in between. The germline gives CDR1 MDHEN, CDR2 SYDVKM. The CDR3 is 14 residues long. Amplified regions were TCR beta CDR3 sequences from RNA transcripts. The HTBI primer set served for first-round RT-PCR of the TCR CDR3. One entry per CDR3 protein, called by TCRdb with MiXCR from the multiplex PCR reads. Of 500,000 to 650,000 distinct CDR3 sequences in the sample, 15% to 20% are singletons; the top ten hold over 45%.

This sequence joins TRBV28 and TRBJ2-1; either TRBD1 or TRBD2 may supply D (5 bases each). This TCR came from a man between 35 and 55 years old with Graves' ophthalmopathy. Sequencing was done on a sample of blood. CDR3 sequence: CASLSGQSYNEQFF. In nucleotides, the CDR3 is TGTGCCAGCCTAAGCGGACAATCCTACAATGAGCAGTTCTTC. The variable domain in full, with the rest retrieved from reference TRBV28 and TRBJ2-1, is DVKVTQSSRYLVKRTGEKVFLECVQDMDHENMFWYRQDPGLGLRLIYFSYDVKMKEKGDIPEGYSVSREKKERFSLILESASTNQTSMYLCASLSGQSYNEQFFGPGTRLTVL.